The entry that follows covers one T cell receptor beta chain sequence. The data derive from a study of shared clonotypes between healthy human individuals. It was CD45RO-negative cells, positively selected for CCR7, that made up naive CD8 cells, with terminally differentiated effector memory CD45RA+ cells excluded. With 0 bases removed from V and 2 bases from J, the gap between germline ends came to 17 bases. Germline values: CDR1 SGHAT, CDR2 FQNNGV. CDR3 length: 19 residues. Here immunoSEQ multiplex PCR was the method, and the copy in TCRdb shows in-frame clones only, minus some. The data hold about 2 million clones, with about 95% observed a single time.

The chain is built from TRBV11-2 and TRBJ2-6; D perhaps matches TRBD2 (7 bases). What was sequenced was naive CD8+ T cells sorted from blood. This receptor was identified in a man aged 18 to 29 in good health. The CDR3 region has the DNA TGTGCCAGCAGCTTAGAATACTCGGCGGGGGCCACTGGGGCCAACGTCCTGACTTTC. This sequence encodes CASSLEYSAGATGANVLTF.